These 27 T cell receptor beta chains were sequenced from one sample in a study of cytomegalovirus exposure and HLA in healthy donors. The PCR made use of 60 Vbeta and 13 Jbeta primers. Sequencing was performed with immunoSEQ multiplex PCR; in TCRdb, only in-frame clones are kept and a portion is missing. The sample includes approximately 140,000 clones, 60% to 85% of them seen just once. The sequencing input was PBMCs. These TCRs come from a man in his fifties in good health and CMV-seropositive.

This clone was observed once. The V and J genes are TRBV29-1 and TRBJ1-4; no firm D call. Between the trimmed V and J ends, which lost 4 bases and 6 bases, there was a span of 9 bases. The length of the CDR3 is 12 residues. The germline CDR1 and CDR2 sequences are SQVTM and ANQGSEA. Written as DNA, the CDR3 is TGCAGCGTTGTTGGTCGAGATGAAAAACTGTTTTTT. Protein product: CSVVGRDEKLFF.

This sequence joins TRBV6-1 and TRBJ2-2; TRBD1 is a possible D gene (5 bases). The V gene lost 3 bases and the J gene lost 5 bases, with 7 bases spanning the gap. CDR3 length equals 13 residues. The germline V gene encodes CDR1 MNHNS and CDR2 SASEGT. The CDR3 loop is CASSDRETGELFF. CDR3 DNA: TGTGCCAGCAGTGACAGGGAAACCGGGGAGCTGTTTTTT.

CDR3 residues: CASSSRLQPYEQYF. The CDR3, as DNA: TGTGCCAGCAGCAGCAGGTTACAGCCCTACGAGCAGTACTTC. The rearrangement links TRBV7-6 to TRBJ2-7, with D hard to call. The CDR3 totals 14 residues. Trimming removed 5 bases at V and 2 bases at J, with 13 bases between. Germline values: CDR1 SGHVS, CDR2 FNYEAQ. The full variable domain, rest sourced from reference TRBV7-6 and TRBJ2-7, is GAGVSQSPRYKVTKRGQDVALRCDPISGHVSLYWYRQALGQGPEFLTYFNYEAQQDKSGLPNDRFSAERPEGSISTLTIQRTEQRDSAMYRCASSSRLQPYEQYFGPGTRLTVT.

This rearrangement joins TRBV5-1 to TRBJ1-6, with 8 bases aligning to TRBD1. V shed 2 bases and J 7 bases; nucleotides not matched to a gene: 14. The CDR3 spans 18 residues. Per the germline V gene, CDR1 is SGHRS and CDR2 is YFSETQ. CDR3 DNA sequence: TGCGCCAGCAGCTTCGCGGACAGGGTAGTTGTTGGGAATTCACCCCTCCACTTT. Its translation is CASSFADRVVVGNSPLHF.

This clone has only a few counts. J is TRBJ2-1 and V is TRBV19; TRBD2 aligns across 10 bases. The CDR3 covers 14 residues. V lost 9 bases and J lost 4; bases outside the gene matches: 6. The germline gives CDR1 LNHDA, CDR2 SQIVND (reference sequence). The chain's CDR3 is CASALAGGYNEQFF. The DNA of the CDR3 is TGTGCCAGCGCCTTAGCGGGAGGATACAATGAGCAGTTCTTC. Full variable domain (rest looked up from reference TRBV19 and TRBJ2-1): DGGITQSPKYLFRKEGQNVTLSCEQNLNHDAMYWYRQDPGQGLRLIYYSQIVNDFQKGDIAEGYSVSREKKESFPLTVTSAQKNPTAFYLCASALAGGYNEQFFGPGTRLTVL.

About this clone: Within the sample, other DNA sequences also encode this same CDR3. The chain has TRBV6-5 and TRBJ1-2; 7 bases align to TRBD1. Germline assignment: CDR1 MNHEY and CDR2 SVGAGI. J was trimmed by 1 base and V by 6 bases; bases with no gene match: 2. The length of the CDR3 is 13 residues. As DNA, the CDR3 is TGTGCCAGCAGGAGGGACAGTAACTATGGCTACACCTTC. Protein sequence: CASRRDSNYGYTF.

The rearrangement joins TRBV28 to TRBJ2-7; no clear D. The germline CDR1 and CDR2 sequences are MDHEN and SYDVKM. This CDR3 region has 13 residues. V lost 7 bases and J lost 6, with 16 bases in between. In nucleotides, the CDR3 is TGTGCCAGCACCTCGTGGCCTCCCCCCGAGCAGTACTTC. Translating it yields CASTSWPPPEQYF.

The chain has TRBV4-1 and TRBJ1-2; TRBD1 might be the D (5 bases). The CDR3 covers 13 residues. Germline V gives CDR1 MGHRA, CDR2 YSYEKL. The V and J ends lost 1 base and 6 bases respectively, with 9 bases between them. CDR3 region: CASSQATAHGYTF. CDR3 in DNA: TGCGCCAGCAGCCAAGCGACAGCCCATGGCTACACCTTC.

The chain couples TRBV2 to TRBJ1-4, with 7 bases identical to TRBD1. V trimming: 6 bases; J trimming: 6 bases; junction bases outside the gene matches: 7. Germline V gives CDR1 SNHLY, CDR2 FYNNEI. The CDR3 sequence is 14 residues long. CDR3 nucleotides: TGTGCCAGCAGAACTGACAGGGCTCATGAAAAACTGTTTTTT. This codes for CASRTDRAHEKLFF.

As to this clone: Other DNA sequences in the same sample also yield this CDR3. This sequence joins TRBV5-1 and TRBJ2-7, with TRBD1 matching 7 bases. This CDR3 contains 14 residues. From germline, CDR1 is SGHRS and CDR2 YFSETQ. V trimming: 4 bases; J trimming: 2 bases; junction bases outside the gene matches: 6. The DNA for the CDR3 is TGCGCCAGCAGCCTCTCTGGACAGGCCTACGAGCAGTACTTC. It translates to CASSLSGQAYEQYF.

This sequence joins TRBV30 and TRBJ2-5; perhaps TRBD1 as D (5 bases). This CDR3 contains 10 residues. CDR1 is GTSNPN, CDR2 SVGIG, per germline (reference sequence). V dropped 5 bases and J dropped 9 bases, with 10 bases sitting between them. The CDR3 sequence: CAWGPQAQYF. CDR3 nucleotide sequence: TGTGCCTGGGGACCACAGGCCCAGTACTTC.

This chain connects TRBV9 to TRBJ2-3; TRBD1 matches at 8 bases. The CDR3 is 15 residues long. Unmatched junction bases numbered 6, after V lost 2 bases and J lost 4 bases. Germline CDR1 reads SGDLS; CDR2 reads YYNGEE. In nucleotides, the CDR3 is TGTGCCAGCAGCGTGAGTTCCAGGGGGCCAGATACGCAGTATTTT. Its protein product is CASSVSSRGPDTQYF.

This sequence joins TRBV14 and TRBJ2-7; 12 bases match TRBD2. The CDR3 sequence is 15 residues long. Germline CDR1 SGHDN, CDR2 FVKESK. The V and J ends lost 2 bases and 6 bases, in that order; junction bases with no gene match: 5. The CDR3 loop reads CASSQFLAGGREQYF. For the CDR3, the DNA is TGTGCCAGCAGCCAATTCCTAGCGGGAGGGCGCGAGCAGTACTTC.

The rearrangement joins TRBV10-3 to TRBJ1-2; D remains ambiguous. Trimming stripped 8 bases from V and 1 base from J, with 11 bases between. Germline V gene sequence: CDR1 ENHRY, CDR2 SYGVKD. The CDR3 has 13 amino acids. The CDR3 region is CAISGGFNYGYTF. CDR3 coding DNA: TGTGCCATCTCGGGAGGTTTTAACTATGGCTACACCTTC.

The chain recombines TRBV11-2 with TRBJ2-7; TRBD2 might be the D (5 bases). Germline CDR1 reads SGHAT; CDR2 reads FQNNGV. CDR3 length equals 15 residues. The ends were cut back, 5 bases at V and 3 bases at J, with 17 bases in the middle. This CDR3 is CASSPGTTADYEQYF. The DNA of the CDR3 is TGTGCCAGCAGCCCAGGTACCACAGCGGACTACGAGCAGTACTTC. Complete variable domain (other parts from reference TRBV11-2 and TRBJ2-7): EAGVAQSPRYKIIEKRQSVAFWCNPISGHATLYWYQQILGQGPKLLIQFQNNGVVDDSQLPKDRFSAERLKGVDSTLKIQPAKLEDSAVYLCASSPGTTADYEQYFGPGTRLTVT.

This chain links TRBV4-1 with TRBJ1-4, with 8 bases that match TRBD1. CDR3 size: 13 residues. V trimming: 3 bases; J trimming: 8 bases; junction bases outside the gene matches: 2. CDR1 is MGHRA and CDR2 is YSYEKL in the germline V gene. The CDR3 spells CASSQGQEEKLFF. In nucleotides, the CDR3 is TGCGCCAGCAGCCAGGGACAGGAAGAAAAACTGTTTTTT.

The table lists this clone with a few counts. The J gene is TRBJ2-1, the V gene TRBV9; 7 positions match TRBD2. CDR1 and CDR2 (germline): SGDLS, YYNGEE. This CDR3 comprises 17 residues. The junction had 13 bases not matched to a gene; V was cut back by 0 bases and J by 7 bases. CDR3 region: CASSVEAAGGRLNEQFF. Here the CDR3 DNA reads TGTGCCAGCAGCGTAGAGGCTGCTGGCGGGAGATTAAATGAGCAGTTCTTC.

The chain links TRBV7-2 to TRBJ2-7; D may be TRBD2 (6 bases). Germline CDR1 and CDR2: SGHTA and FQGNSA. V was trimmed by 3 bases and J by 1 base, leaving 10 bases between them. CDR3 length: 14 amino acids. CDR3 nucleotides: TGTGCCAGCAGCTTGGTGGCGGGATCCTACGAGCAGTACTTC. It yields the protein CASSLVAGSYEQYF.

Of note for this clone: This same CDR3 is encoded by further DNA sequences in the sample. The V call is TRBV2, the J call TRBJ2-5, with 7 bases aligning to TRBD1. Germline trimming cut 4 bases from V and 0 bases from J; bases unmatched to any gene: 5. Germline V gives CDR1 SNHLY, CDR2 FYNNEI. The CDR3 has 15 amino acids. In DNA, the CDR3 is TGTGCCAGCAGTGCGACAGGGACGTACCAAGAGACCCAGTACTTC. It specifies CASSATGTYQETQYF.

The V and J genes are TRBV2 and TRBJ2-7, with 11 bases that match TRBD1. The V and J ends lost 6 bases and 7 bases, in that order; junction bases with no gene match: 8. This CDR3 comprises 14 residues. Germline loops: CDR1 SNHLY, CDR2 FYNNEI. The CDR3 reads CASSGDRGAGEQYF. DNA of the CDR3: TGTGCCAGCAGCGGGGACAGGGGGGCTGGAGAGCAGTACTTC.

The V and J genes are TRBV4-2 and TRBJ2-7, with 8 nucleotides matching TRBD1. This CDR3 spans 15 amino acids. Germline V lookup: CDR1 LGHNA, CDR2 YNFKEQ. V gave up 4 bases and J gave up 2 bases; unmatched junction bases: 7. The CDR3 region has the DNA TGTGCCAGCAGCCCGCACACAGGGGGAACCTACGAGCAGTACTTC. It encodes CASSPHTGGTYEQYF.

V gene TRBV4-2 combines with J gene TRBJ2-7, with a weak D call TRBD2 (6 bases). V lost 4 bases, J lost 0 bases, and 13 bases lay in between. CDR1 and CDR2 from the germline V gene are LGHNA and YNFKEQ. This CDR3 region has 15 residues. CDR3 sequence (DNA): TGTGCCAGCAGCCGACCAGGCGGGGACTCCTACGAGCAGTACTTC. Translation gives CASSRPGGDSYEQYF.

This clone was seen a single time. The chain recombines TRBV6-5 with TRBJ1-1; 8 bases align to TRBD1. V lost 7 bases, J lost 1 base, and 5 bases stayed unmatched. This CDR3 comprises 14 residues. Per the germline V gene, CDR1 is MNHEY and CDR2 is SVGAGI. The DNA of the CDR3 is TGTGCCAGCAAACCCCAGGGGGCGAACACTGAAGCTTTCTTT. It is translated as CASKPQGANTEAFF.

The gene calls are TRBV28 and TRBJ2-7, with 7 bases lining up with TRBD2. V was clipped by 6 bases and J by 0 bases; unmatched bases: 5. Per the germline V gene, CDR1 is MDHEN and CDR2 is SYDVKM. This CDR3 has 14 residues. CDR3: CASSEAGSSYEQYF. CDR3 in DNA: TGTGCCAGCAGCGAAGCGGGGAGCTCCTACGAGCAGTACTTC.

The chain is built from TRBV28 and TRBJ1-5, with 10 bases that match TRBD1. Trimming cost V 8 bases and J 3 bases; bases outside gene matches: 10. CDR3 size: 16 residues. In germline, CDR1 is MDHEN, CDR2 SYDVKM. CDR3 nucleotides: TGTGCCAGCTATGAGGGGGACAGGGGAAACAATCAGCCCCAGCATTTT. Translation: CASYEGDRGNNQPQHF.

The V and J genes are TRBV27 and TRBJ2-3, with TRBD2 matching over 11 bases. This CDR3 is built from 17 residues. Germline V gives CDR1 MNHEY, CDR2 SMNVEV (reference sequence). V was pared by 3 bases and J by 3 bases, with 8 bases of the junction left unmatched. This CDR3 is CASSLVLAGGKTDTQYF. In DNA, the CDR3 is TGTGCCAGCAGTTTGGTCCTAGCGGGAGGAAAGACAGATACGCAGTATTTT.

The chain has TRBV5-8 and TRBJ2-5; 12 nucleotides line up with TRBD2. CDR3 size: 16 residues. The J segment lost 6 bases and the V segment lost 4 bases, leaving 10 bases of the junction unmatched. The germline V gene has CDR1 SGHTS and CDR2 YDEGEE. CDR3 coding DNA: TGTGCCAGCAGCGAACGACTAGCGGGAGTTAGAAAGACCCAGTACTTC. This encodes CASSERLAGVRKTQYF. The full variable domain, its missing parts supplied by reference TRBV5-8 and TRBJ2-5, is EAGVTQSPTHLIKTRGQQATLRCSPISGHTSVYWYQQALGLGLQFLLWYDEGEERNRGNFPPRFSGRQFPNYSSELNVNALELEDSALYLCASSERLAGVRKTQYFGPGTRLLVL.